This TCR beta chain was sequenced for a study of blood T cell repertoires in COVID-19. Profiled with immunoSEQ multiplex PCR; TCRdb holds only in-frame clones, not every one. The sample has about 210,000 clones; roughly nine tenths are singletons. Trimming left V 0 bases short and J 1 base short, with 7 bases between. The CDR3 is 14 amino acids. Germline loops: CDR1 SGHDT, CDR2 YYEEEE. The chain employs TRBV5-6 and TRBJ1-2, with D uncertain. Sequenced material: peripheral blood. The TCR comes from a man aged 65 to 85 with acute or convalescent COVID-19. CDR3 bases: TGTGCCAGCAGCTTGGTCGGCGGTAACTATGGCTACACCTTC. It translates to CASSLVGGNYGYTF.